Listed below are T cell receptor beta chains from one sample, sequenced in a study of TIL therapy for anti-PD-1-resistant metastatic lung cancer. Measured with immunoSEQ multiplex PCR; TCRdb has only the in-frame clones, and not every one. The sample yields 40,000 to 60,000 clones, around 79% seen once. The sample here was blood, taken at baseline. Receptors were obtained from a woman aged 25-80 years with non-small cell lung cancer. Both conserved end residues are part of each CDR3. D genes are given only for firm matches. Clone size, where shown, is once, few, many, or a class for clones that have expanded.

abundance,j_gene,v_gene,d_gene,CDR3aa,CDR3nt
NA,TRBJ2-6,TRBV5-4,TRBD2,CASSSGWGGSSGANVLTF,TGTGCCAGCAGCTCCGGGTGGGGCGGGAGCTCTGGGGCCAACGTCCTGACTTTC
NA,TRBJ1-6,TRBV7-6,TRBD1,CASSLGAGGSYSPLHF,TGTGCCAGCAGCTTAGGGGCAGGGGGCTCTTATTCACCCCTCCACTTT
NA,TRBJ2-3,TRBV13,NA,CASSASGTPRGTDTQYF,TGTGCCAGCAGCGCCTCTGGGACCCCCAGGGGCACAGATACGCAGTATTTT
NA,TRBJ1-6,TRBV5-1,TRBD1,CASSLGPTGGGSPLHF,TGCGCCAGCAGCTTGGGACCGACAGGGGGAGGATCACCCCTCCACTTT
NA,TRBJ2-7,TRBV5-1,NA,CASSQTGEVYEQYF,TGCGCCAGCAGCCAAACAGGGGAGGTCTACGAGCAGTACTTC
NA,TRBJ1-2,TRBV7-2,TRBD1,CASTASPGQGLVGYTF,TGTGCCAGCACCGCATCCCCGGGACAGGGGTTGGTTGGCTACACCTTC
NA,TRBJ1-2,TRBV30,NA,CAWDRYLYGYTF,TGTGCCTGGGACAGGTACCTCTATGGCTACACCTTC
NA,TRBJ2-7,TRBV11-2,TRBD1,CASSTQTGSYEQYF,TGTGCCAGCAGCACCCAGACAGGGTCCTACGAGCAGTACTTC
NA,TRBJ1-2,TRBV29-1,TRBD1,CSVEAGGGGYTF,TGCAGCGTTGAAGCAGGGGGAGGGGGCTACACCTTC
NA,TRBJ2-1,TRBV28,NA,CASSPSGFYNEQFF,TGTGCCAGCAGCCCGTCAGGGTTTTACAATGAGCAGTTCTTC
NA,TRBJ1-6,TRBV7-2,NA,CASSSQKDFKPLHF,TGTGCCAGCAGCTCCCAGAAAGACTTTAAACCCCTCCACTTT
few,TRBJ1-1,TRBV2,TRBD1,CATWDRPEEAFF,TGTGCCACTTGGGACAGACCTGAAGAAGCTTTCTTT
NA,TRBJ2-1,TRBV7-2,TRBD2,CASSPRTSGVREQFF,TGTGCCAGCAGCCCCCGGACTAGCGGGGTTCGGGAGCAGTTCTTC
NA,TRBJ1-1,TRBV9,NA,CASSVAPLQGVSAEAFF,TGTGCCAGCAGCGTAGCCCCCCTACAGGGAGTGAGCGCTGAAGCTTTCTTT
once,TRBJ2-5,TRBV4-1,NA,CASSHALTGTRQETQYF,TGCGCCAGCAGCCATGCCTTAACCGGGACACGTCAAGAGACCCAGTACTTC
few,TRBJ1-1,TRBV7-8,NA,CASSLELYTEAFF,TGTGCCAGCAGCTTGGAGCTATACACTGAAGCTTTCTTT
NA,TRBJ2-1,TRBV28,NA,CASKQSGPTNEQFF,TGTGCCAGCAAGCAATCGGGACCGACTAATGAGCAGTTCTTC
many,TRBJ1-5,TRBV5-5,NA,CASSQMGGNQPQHF,TGTGCCAGCAGCCAGATGGGAGGCAATCAGCCCCAGCATTTT
once,TRBJ1-4,TRBV19,TRBD1,CASSRDRGQATNEKLFF,TGTGCCAGTAGTAGGGACAGGGGCCAAGCAACTAATGAAAAACTGTTTTTT
NA,TRBJ1-3,TRBV5-5,NA,CASSWGGQYFSGNTIYF,TGTGCCAGCAGCTGGGGAGGACAGTATTTCTCTGGAAACACCATATATTTT
once,TRBJ1-5,TRBV28,NA,CASRALHQPQHF,TGTGCCAGCAGGGCTCTTCATCAGCCCCAGCATTTT
NA,TRBJ2-2,TRBV9,NA,CASSVAGRSNTGELFF,TGTGCCAGCAGCGTAGCGGGCAGATCAAACACCGGGGAGCTGTTTTTT
NA,TRBJ1-1,TRBV5-1,TRBD1,CASSVDRAMNTEAFF,TGCGCCAGCAGCGTGGACAGGGCCATGAACACTGAAGCTTTCTTT
NA,TRBJ2-7,TRBV6-5,NA,CASSYVASSYEQYF,TGTGCCAGCAGTTACGTCGCGAGCTCCTACGAGCAGTACTTC
NA,TRBJ2-1,TRBV9,TRBD2,CASSHKAGGDEQFF,TGTGCCAGCAGCCATAAAGCGGGAGGCGATGAGCAGTTCTTC
few,TRBJ1-1,TRBV15,NA,CATSRETGQSEAFF,TGTGCCACCAGCAGAGAAACCGGACAGAGTGAAGCTTTCTTT
NA,TRBJ1-5,TRBV7-9,NA,CASSLASGVNQPQHF,TGTGCCAGCAGCTTAGCCTCAGGGGTTAATCAGCCCCAGCATTTT
NA,TRBJ1-2,TRBV2,NA,CASSEAGGRARGGYTF,TGTGCCAGCAGTGAAGCCGGGGGACGGGCTCGCGGTGGCTACACCTTC
NA,TRBJ2-4,TRBV7-9,TRBD1,CASSLGDRVRNIQYF,TGTGCCAGCAGCTTAGGGGACAGGGTACGAAACATTCAGTACTTC
NA,TRBJ1-2,TRBV9,NA,CASSTGDGALYGYTF,TGTGCCAGCAGCACCGGGGACGGCGCCTTATATGGCTACACCTTC
NA,TRBJ2-1,TRBV7-9,NA,CASRDSLYNEQFF,TGTGCCAGCAGAGACAGCCTTTACAATGAGCAGTTCTTC
NA,TRBJ2-1,TRBV7-2,TRBD2,CASSLVSPWERGGNEQFF,TGTGCCAGCAGCTTAGTAAGCCCCTGGGAGCGGGGGGGCAATGAGCAGTTCTTC